This paragraph covers one TCR beta chain sequence. One end of the junction fails to match germline, which may point to a read error. Data came from immunoSEQ multiplex PCR; TCRdb stores just in-frame clones and leaves some out. The sample lists roughly 100,000 clones; 60% to 85% were seen once. The entry originates in a study of blood T cell repertoires in COVID-19. The length of the CDR3 is 15 residues. Germline values: CDR1 SGHRS, CDR2 YFSETQ. Sequencing was carried out using peripheral blood. The V gene is TRBV5-1, the J gene TRBJ1-6, with 7 bases fitting TRBD1. The origin of this receptor is a woman over 75 with active or convalescent COVID-19. The CDR3 protein is CASSTRQGGDSPLHF. CDR3 coding DNA: TGTGCCAGCAGCACCAGACAGGGAGGTGATTCACCCCTCCACTTT.